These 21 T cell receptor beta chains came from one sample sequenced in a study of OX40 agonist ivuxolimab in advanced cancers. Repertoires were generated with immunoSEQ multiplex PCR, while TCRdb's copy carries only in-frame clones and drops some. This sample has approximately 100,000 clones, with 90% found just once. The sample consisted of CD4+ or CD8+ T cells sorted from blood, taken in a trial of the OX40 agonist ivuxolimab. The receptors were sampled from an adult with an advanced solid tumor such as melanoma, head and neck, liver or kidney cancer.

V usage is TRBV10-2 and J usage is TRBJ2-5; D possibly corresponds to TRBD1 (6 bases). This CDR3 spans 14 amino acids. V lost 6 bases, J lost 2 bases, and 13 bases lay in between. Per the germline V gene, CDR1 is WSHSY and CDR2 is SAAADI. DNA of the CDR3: TGCGCCAGCAGACTCGACAGGATACAAGAGACCCAGTACTTC. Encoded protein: CASRLDRIQETQYF.

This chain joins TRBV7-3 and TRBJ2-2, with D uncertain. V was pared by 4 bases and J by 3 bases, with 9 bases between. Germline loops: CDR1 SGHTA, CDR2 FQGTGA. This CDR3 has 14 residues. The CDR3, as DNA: TGTGCCAGCAGCTCCAACATAGACACCGGGGAGCTGTTTTTT. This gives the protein CASSSNIDTGELFF.

CDR3 residues: CASSLGRLAGGRLGGNEQFF. The CDR3 region has the DNA TGTGCCAGCAGCTTAGGGAGACTAGCGGGGGGTCGCTTAGGAGGCAATGAGCAGTTCTTC. The rearrangement uses TRBV7-6 and TRBJ2-1; 13 bases match TRBD2. The CDR3 has 20 residues. V was pared by 1 base and J by 6 bases, with 15 bases of the junction left unmatched. Germline V gene sequence: CDR1 SGHVS, CDR2 FNYEAQ.

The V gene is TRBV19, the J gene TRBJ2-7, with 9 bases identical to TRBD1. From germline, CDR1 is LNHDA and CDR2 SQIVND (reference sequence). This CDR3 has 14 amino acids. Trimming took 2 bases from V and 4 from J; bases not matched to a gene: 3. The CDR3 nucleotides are TGTGCCAGTAGTATATTACAGGGGGCTTACGAGCAGTACTTC. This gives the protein CASSILQGAYEQYF.

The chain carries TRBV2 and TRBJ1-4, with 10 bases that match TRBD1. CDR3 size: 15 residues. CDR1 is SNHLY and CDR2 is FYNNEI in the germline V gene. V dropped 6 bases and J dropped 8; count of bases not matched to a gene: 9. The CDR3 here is CASRGTGTGVEKLFF. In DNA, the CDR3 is TGTGCCAGCAGGGGCACCGGGACAGGGGTAGAAAAACTGTTTTTT.

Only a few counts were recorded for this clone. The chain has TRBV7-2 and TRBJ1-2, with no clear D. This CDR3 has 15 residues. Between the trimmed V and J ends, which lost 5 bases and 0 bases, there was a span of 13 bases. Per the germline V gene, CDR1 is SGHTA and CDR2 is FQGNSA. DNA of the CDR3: TGTGCCAGCAGCCGCAACAGAAACTCTAACTATGGCTACACCTTC. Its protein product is CASSRNRNSNYGYTF.

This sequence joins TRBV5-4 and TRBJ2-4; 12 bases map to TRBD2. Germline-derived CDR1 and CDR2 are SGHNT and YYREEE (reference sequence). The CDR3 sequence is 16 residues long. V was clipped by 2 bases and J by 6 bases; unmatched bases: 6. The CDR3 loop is CASSLQPGLAGNIQYF. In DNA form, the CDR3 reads TGTGCCAGCAGCTTACAACCGGGACTAGCGGGAAACATTCAGTACTTC. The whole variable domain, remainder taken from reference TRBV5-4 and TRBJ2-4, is ETGVTQSPTHLIKTRGQQVTLRCSSQSGHNTVSWYQQALGQGPQFIFQYYREEENGRGNFPPRFSGLQFPNYSSELNVNALELDDSALYLCASSLQPGLAGNIQYFGAGTRLSVL.

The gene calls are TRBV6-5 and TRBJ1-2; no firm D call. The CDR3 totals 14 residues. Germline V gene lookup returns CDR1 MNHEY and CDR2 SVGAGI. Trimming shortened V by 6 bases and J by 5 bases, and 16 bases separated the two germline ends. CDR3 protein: CASRLHLGLYGYTF. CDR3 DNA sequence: TGTGCCAGCAGACTACACCTAGGGCTTTATGGCTACACCTTC.

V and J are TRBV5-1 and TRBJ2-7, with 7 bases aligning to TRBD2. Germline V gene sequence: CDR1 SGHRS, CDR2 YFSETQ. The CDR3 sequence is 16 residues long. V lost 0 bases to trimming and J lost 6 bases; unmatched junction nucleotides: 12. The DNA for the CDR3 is TGCGCCAGCAGCTTGGGGGGAGCGGGGTACGGAGGCGAGCAGTACTTC. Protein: CASSLGGAGYGGEQYF.

The CDR3 DNA is TGTGCCAGCACTTCAGGGGCGTCTGGAAACACCATATATTTT. Translating gives CASTSGASGNTIYF. V is TRBV28 and J is TRBJ1-3, with D possibly matching TRBD1 (6 bases). This CDR3 comprises 14 residues. Germline CDR1 MDHEN, CDR2 SYDVKM. V was cut by 7 bases and J by 1 base, with 11 bases left in between. Together with reference TRBV28 and TRBJ1-3, the CDR3 gives the full variable domain: DVKVTQSSRYLVKRTGEKVFLECVQDMDHENMFWYRQDPGLGLRLIYFSYDVKMKEKGDIPEGYSVSREKKERFSLILESASTNQTSMYLCASTSGASGNTIYFGEGSWLTVV.

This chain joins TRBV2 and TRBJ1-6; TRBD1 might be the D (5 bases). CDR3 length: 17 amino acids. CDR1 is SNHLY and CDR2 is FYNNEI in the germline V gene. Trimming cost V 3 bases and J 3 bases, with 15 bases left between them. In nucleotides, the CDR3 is TGTGCCAGCAGTGAGTTAGAGACAGCTAACTATAATTCACCCCTCCACTTT. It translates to CASSELETANYNSPLHF.

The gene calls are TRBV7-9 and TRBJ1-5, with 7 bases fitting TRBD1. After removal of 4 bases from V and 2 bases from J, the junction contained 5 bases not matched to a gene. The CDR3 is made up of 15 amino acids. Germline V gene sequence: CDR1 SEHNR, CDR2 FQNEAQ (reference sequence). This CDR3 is CASSSSDRGNQPQHF. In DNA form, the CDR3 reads TGTGCCAGCAGCTCCAGCGACAGGGGCAATCAGCCCCAGCATTTT.

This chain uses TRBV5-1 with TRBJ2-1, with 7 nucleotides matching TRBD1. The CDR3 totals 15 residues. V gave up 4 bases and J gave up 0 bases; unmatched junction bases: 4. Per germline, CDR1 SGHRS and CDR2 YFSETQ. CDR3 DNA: TGCGCCAGCAGCGGGGACAGCAGCTCCTACAATGAGCAGTTCTTC. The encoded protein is CASSGDSSSYNEQFF.

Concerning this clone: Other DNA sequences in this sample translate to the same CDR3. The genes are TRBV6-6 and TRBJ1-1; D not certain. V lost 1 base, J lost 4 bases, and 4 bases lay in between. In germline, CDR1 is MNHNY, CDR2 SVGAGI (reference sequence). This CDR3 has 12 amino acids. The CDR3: CASSYWGTEAFF. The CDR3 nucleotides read TGTGCCAGCAGTTACTGGGGCACTGAAGCTTTCTTT.

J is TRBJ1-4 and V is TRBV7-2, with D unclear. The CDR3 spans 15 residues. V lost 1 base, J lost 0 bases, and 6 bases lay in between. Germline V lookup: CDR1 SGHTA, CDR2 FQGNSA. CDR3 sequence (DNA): TGTGCCAGCAGCTTAGACCGCGCAACTAATGAAAAACTGTTTTTT. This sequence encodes CASSLDRATNEKLFF.

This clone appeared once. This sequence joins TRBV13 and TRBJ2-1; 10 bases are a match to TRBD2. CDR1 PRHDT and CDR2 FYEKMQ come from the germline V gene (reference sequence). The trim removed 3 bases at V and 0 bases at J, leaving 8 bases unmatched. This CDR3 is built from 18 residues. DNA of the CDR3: TGTGCCAGCAGCTTCCAAGCGGGGGGGCTTAACTCCTACAATGAGCAGTTCTTC. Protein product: CASSFQAGGLNSYNEQFF. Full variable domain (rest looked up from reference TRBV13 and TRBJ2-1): AAGVIQSPRHLIKEKRETATLKCYPIPRHDTVYWYQQGPGQDPQFLISFYEKMQSDKGSIPDRFSAQQFSDYHSELNMSSLELGDSALYFCASSFQAGGLNSYNEQFFGPGTRLTVL.

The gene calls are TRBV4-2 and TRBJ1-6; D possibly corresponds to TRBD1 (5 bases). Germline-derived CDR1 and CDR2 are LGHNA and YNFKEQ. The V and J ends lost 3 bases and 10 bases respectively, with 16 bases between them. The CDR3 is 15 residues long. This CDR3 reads CASSQEGWERSPLHF. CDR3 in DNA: TGTGCCAGCAGCCAGGAGGGGTGGGAAAGGTCACCCCTCCACTTT.

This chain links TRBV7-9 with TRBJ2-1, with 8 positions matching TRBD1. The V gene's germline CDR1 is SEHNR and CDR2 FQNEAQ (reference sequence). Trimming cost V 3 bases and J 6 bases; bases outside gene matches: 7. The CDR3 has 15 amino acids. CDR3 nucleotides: TGTGCCAGCAGCTTCCAGGGGGCGAGGTCCAATGAGCAGTTCTTC. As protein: CASSFQGARSNEQFF.

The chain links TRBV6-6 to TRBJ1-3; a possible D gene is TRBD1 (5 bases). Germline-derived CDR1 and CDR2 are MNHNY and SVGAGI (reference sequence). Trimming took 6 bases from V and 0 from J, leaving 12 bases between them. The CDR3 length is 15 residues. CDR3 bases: TGTGCCAGCAGCTCAACCGGGACCTCTGGAAACACCATATATTTT. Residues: CASSSTGTSGNTIYF.

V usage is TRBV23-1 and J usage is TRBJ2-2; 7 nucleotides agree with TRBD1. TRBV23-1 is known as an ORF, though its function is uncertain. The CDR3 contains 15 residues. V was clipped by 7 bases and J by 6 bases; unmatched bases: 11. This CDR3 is CASIPRQGEPGELFF. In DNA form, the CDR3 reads TGCGCCAGCATCCCGCGACAGGGAGAACCCGGGGAGCTGTTTTTT.

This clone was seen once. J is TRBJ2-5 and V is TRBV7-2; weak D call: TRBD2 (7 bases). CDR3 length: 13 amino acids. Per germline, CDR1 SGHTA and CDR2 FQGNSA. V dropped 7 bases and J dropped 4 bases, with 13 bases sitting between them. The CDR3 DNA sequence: TGTGCCAGCACCAGGAGGGGGGGAGAGACCCAGTACTTC. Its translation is CASTRRGGETQYF.